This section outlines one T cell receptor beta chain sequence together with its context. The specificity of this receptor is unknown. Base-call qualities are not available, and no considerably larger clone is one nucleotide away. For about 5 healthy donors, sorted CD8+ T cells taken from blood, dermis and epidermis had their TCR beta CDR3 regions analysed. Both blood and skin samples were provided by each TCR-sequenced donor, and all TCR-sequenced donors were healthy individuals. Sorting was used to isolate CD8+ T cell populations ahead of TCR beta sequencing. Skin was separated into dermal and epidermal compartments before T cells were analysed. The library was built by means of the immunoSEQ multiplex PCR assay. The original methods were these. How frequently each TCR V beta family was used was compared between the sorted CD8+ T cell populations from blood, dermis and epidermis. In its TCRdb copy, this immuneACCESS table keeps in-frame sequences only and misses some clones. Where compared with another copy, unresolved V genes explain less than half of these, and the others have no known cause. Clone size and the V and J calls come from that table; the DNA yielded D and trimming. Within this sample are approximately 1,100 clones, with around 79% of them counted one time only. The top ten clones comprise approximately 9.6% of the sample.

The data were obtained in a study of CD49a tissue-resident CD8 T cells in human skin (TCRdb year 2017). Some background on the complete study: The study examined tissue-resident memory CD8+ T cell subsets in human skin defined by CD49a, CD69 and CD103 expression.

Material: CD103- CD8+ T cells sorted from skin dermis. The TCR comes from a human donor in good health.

The CDR3 region reads CASSLYGVAAHNEQFF. The DNA sequence is TGCGCCAGCAGCTTGTACGGGGTAGCGGCCCATAATGAGCAGTTCTTC. The rearrangement joined TRBV5-1 to TRBJ2-1; TRBD2 is possibly the D segment (6 matching bases). V is reduced by 1 base and J by 7 bases, leaving a spacing of 18 bases between them. From a lookup of the germline V gene, CDR1 and CDR2 are SGHRS and YFSETQ. There are 16 amino acids in the CDR3, from cysteine to phenylalanine inclusive. The CDR3 DNA has 48 bases and is translated from base 1.